The source of this T cell receptor (beta chain) is a study of early T cells in non-severe SARS-CoV-2 infection. Study background: Unpaired chains resulted from sequencing bulk RNA of unsorted whole blood.

Individual cDNA molecules were tagged with unique molecular identifiers. TCRdb itself ran the 5' RACE reads through MiXCR, one entry per CDR3 protein. The profile shows 45,000 to 60,000 distinct CDR3 sequences, 10% of them singletons. J lost 5 bases, V lost 1 base, and 3 bases had no gene match. CDR1 and CDR2 (germline): SGHAT, FQNNGV. The CDR3 extends over 15 amino acids. The study, taken as a whole, reports: Private and CD4 specificities were missed by VDJdb matching, skewed to anti-spike CD8.

This clonotype occurred many times. The target antigen is unknown. Sequencing used whole blood. This receptor was taken from an adult who was a healthcare worker with PCR-confirmed SARS-CoV-2 infection or an uninfected control (not recorded which). This chain joins TRBV11-2 and TRBJ2-2, with 8 bases aligning to TRBD2. CDR3 sequence reads: CASSLVAGNTGELFF. In DNA, the CDR3 is TGTGCCAGCAGCTTAGTAGCGGGAAATACCGGGGAGCTGTTTTTT.